This TCR beta chain was obtained from a study of immune heterogeneity within non-small cell lung tumors. Study conclusions and caveats: Alongside site-unique high-frequency clones, identical dominant CDR3 beta clonotypes recurred across tumor sites within a patient.

At roughly 600 ng per sample, bulk tumor genomic DNA provided the template. Doctors removed several biopsies from each primary tumor during surgery, keeping them far apart. These patients got curative surgery after being newly diagnosed with untreated non-small cell lung cancer. This clonotype is medium-sized. Its matching antigen is unknown. Multiplex PCR with 32 V and 13 J primers amplified TCR beta CDR3. One entry per CDR3 protein, called by TCRdb with MiXCR from the multiplex PCR reads. The sample includes just over 15,000 distinct CDR3 sequences, around 27% of them seen just once. The sequenced material came from lung tumor tissue. The clonotype was recovered from a man in his forties with non-small cell lung cancer.

The CDR3: CASSRELTGVEKLFF. In DNA form, the CDR3 reads TGTGCCAGCAGCCGCGAACTCACAGGGGTTGAAAAACTGTTTTTT. The J gene is TRBJ1-4, the V gene TRBV6-1, with TRBD1 matching over 7 bases. Germline trimming cut 6 bases from V and 7 bases from J; bases unmatched to any gene: 11. CDR1 and CDR2 (germline): MNHNS, SASEGT. The length of the CDR3 is 15 residues.